The 22 T cell receptor beta chains below come from one sample, sequenced in a study of OX40 agonist ivuxolimab in advanced cancers. Produced via immunoSEQ multiplex PCR; TCRdb's table is partial and in-frame only. The table lists tens of thousands of clones, 84% of them singletons. The sequencing used CD4+ or CD8+ T cells sorted from blood, collected in a trial of the OX40 agonist ivuxolimab. These receptors all come from an adult with an advanced solid tumor such as melanoma, head and neck, liver or kidney cancer.

The J gene is TRBJ2-1, the V gene TRBV29-1; 14 positions match TRBD2. The J segment lost 6 bases and the V segment lost 4 bases, leaving 8 bases of the junction unmatched. This CDR3 is built from 16 residues. Germline CDR1 is SQVTM and CDR2 is ANQGSEA. The CDR3 region is CSVAPGLAGERNEQFF. The CDR3 bases are TGCAGCGTTGCCCCGGGACTAGCGGGAGAACGCAATGAGCAGTTCTTC.

This rearrangement joins TRBV2 to TRBJ2-1; TRBD1 might be the D (6 bases). This CDR3 contains 12 residues. CDR1 and CDR2 (germline): SNHLY, FYNNEI. V lost 6 bases and J lost 4, with 7 bases in between. As DNA, the CDR3 is TGTGCCAGCAGCACAGGGTACAATGAGCAGTTCTTC. This sequence encodes CASSTGYNEQFF.

The chain has TRBV23-1 and TRBJ2-6, with a weak D call TRBD2 (7 bases). TRBV23-1 is known as an ORF, though its function is uncertain. V lost 2 bases and J lost 0, with 11 bases in between. The CDR3 covers 17 residues. For the CDR3, the DNA is TGCGCCAGCAGTCAAGGGGGGGCTAGCTCTGGGGCCAACGTCCTGACTTTC. It yields the protein CASSQGGASSGANVLTF.

The genes are TRBV6-6 and TRBJ2-2; TRBD2 matches 9 bases. Germline V gives CDR1 MNHNY, CDR2 SVGAGI (reference sequence). The CDR3 is 15 amino acids. V shed 6 bases, J shed 1 base, and the junction held 3 bases outside the gene matches. The CDR3 DNA is TGTGCCAGCAGAAAGACTAGCGGGAACACCGGGGAGCTGTTTTTT. Amino acids: CASRKTSGNTGELFF.

To note about this clone: Other DNA sequences in this specimen translate into the identical CDR3. The rearrangement links TRBV9 to TRBJ1-1, with unresolved D. In germline, CDR1 is SGDLS, CDR2 YYNGEE. Trimming shortened V by 0 bases and J by 5 bases, and 8 bases separated the two germline ends. The CDR3 extends over 13 amino acids. For the CDR3, the DNA is TGTGCCAGCAGCGTAGGATCGGGGACTGAAGCTTTCTTT. Translation: CASSVGSGTEAFF.

The gene calls are TRBV21-1 and TRBJ2-2; the table's D call of TRBD1 was not tested on the DNA. TRBV21-1 is a listed pseudogene. CDR3 length: 16 amino acids. The CDR3 DNA reads as TGTGCCAGCAGCATACCGGGACAGGTACGTACCGGGGAGCTGTTTTTT. This translates into CASSIPGQVRTGELFF.

The genes are TRBV15 and TRBJ1-2; TRBD1 matches 7 bases. V was clipped by 0 bases and J by 2 bases; unmatched bases: 3. Germline values: CDR1 LNHNV, CDR2 YYDKDF (reference sequence). This CDR3 comprises 15 residues. The CDR3 DNA reads TGTGCCACCAGCAGAGAGCGGACAGGCAACTATGGCTACACCTTC. This encodes CATSRERTGNYGYTF.

The chain carries TRBV7-2 and TRBJ2-7, with 9 bases matching TRBD2. CDR3 length equals 17 residues. Germline assignment: CDR1 SGHTA and CDR2 FQGNSA. J was trimmed by 2 bases and V by 1 base; bases with no gene match: 9. The CDR3 loop is CASSLGGLAGITYEQYF. CDR3 coding DNA: TGTGCCAGCAGCTTAGGAGGTCTAGCGGGAATTACCTACGAGCAGTACTTC. Combining the CDR3 with reference TRBV7-2 and TRBJ2-7 gives the whole variable domain GAGVSQSPSNKVTEKGKDVELRCDPISGHTALYWYRQSLGQGLEFLIYFQGNSAPDKSGLPSDRFSAERTGGSVSTLTIQRTQQEDSAVYLCASSLGGLAGITYEQYFGPGTRLTVT.

The chain combines TRBV15 with TRBJ1-1; D remains unclear. V gave up 3 bases and J gave up 0 bases, with 14 bases separating them. Looked up from germline, CDR1 is LNHNV and CDR2 is YYDKDF (reference sequence). The CDR3 has 16 residues. In nucleotides, the CDR3 is TGTGCCACCAGCAGCCCTGCCAGAGGAATGAACACTGAAGCTTTCTTT. Translated, it gives CATSSPARGMNTEAFF. Full variable domain (rest looked up from reference TRBV15 and TRBJ1-1): DAMVIQNPRYQVTQFGKPVTLSCSQTLNHNVMYWYQQKSSQAPKLLFHYYDKDFNNEADTPDNFQSRRPNTSFCFLDIRSPGLGDTAMYLCATSSPARGMNTEAFFGQGTRLTVV.

The rearrangement joins TRBV14 to TRBJ2-1; unclear D gene. The CDR3 has 14 residues. The ends were cut back, 4 bases at V and 3 bases at J, with 10 bases in the middle. CDR1 and CDR2 (germline): SGHDN, FVKESK. This chain's CDR3 is CASSPISVYNEQFF. CDR3 DNA: TGTGCCAGCAGCCCCATTTCAGTCTACAATGAGCAGTTCTTC.

The V and J genes are TRBV7-8 and TRBJ1-1; D not certain. The CDR3 extends over 18 amino acids. Trimming left V 2 bases short and J 0 bases short, with 19 bases between. Germline-derived CDR1 and CDR2 are SGHVS and FQNEAQ. Here the CDR3 DNA reads TGTGCCAGCAGCTTAATAGTAAACCTTGGGTCCATGAACACTGAAGCTTTCTTT. This gives the protein CASSLIVNLGSMNTEAFF.

The gene calls are TRBV5-1 and TRBJ1-6; possible D gene TRBD1, 6 bases. This CDR3 contains 15 residues. The V end was cut by 0 bases, the J end by 8 bases, with 12 bases between. Germline loops: CDR1 SGHRS, CDR2 YFSETQ. The CDR3 region is CASSLEGGRDSPLHF. The CDR3 nucleotides are TGCGCCAGCAGCTTGGAGGGGGGTAGGGATTCACCCCTCCACTTT.

The rearrangement links TRBV5-4 to TRBJ2-3; 7 bases match TRBD1. Trimming cost V 0 bases and J 8 bases; bases outside gene matches: 9. CDR1 and CDR2 from the germline V gene are SGHNT and YYREEE (reference sequence). The CDR3 runs to 15 residues. This CDR3 reads CASSLAGQGDGTQYF. The CDR3 nucleotides read TGTGCCAGCAGCTTGGCGGGGCAGGGGGACGGTACGCAGTATTTT. Combining the CDR3 with reference TRBV5-4 and TRBJ2-3 gives the whole variable domain ETGVTQSPTHLIKTRGQQVTLRCSSQSGHNTVSWYQQALGQGPQFIFQYYREEENGRGNFPPRFSGLQFPNYSSELNVNALELDDSALYLCASSLAGQGDGTQYFGPGTRLTVL.

In its sample, this clone was seen a few times. This chain uses TRBV5-1 with TRBJ2-7, with D perhaps assigned TRBD1 or TRBD2 (5 bases each). Looked up from germline, CDR1 is SGHRS and CDR2 is YFSETQ. The CDR3 consists of 14 residues. Deletions cut 3 bases from V and 5 bases from J, with 15 bases between. As DNA, the CDR3 is TGCGCCAGCAGCTGGGGCCTCAGAGGGGACGAGCAGTACTTC. It encodes CASSWGLRGDEQYF.

The chain employs TRBV6-5 and TRBJ2-7, with D perhaps assigned TRBD1 or TRBD2 (6 bases each). The CDR3 loop spans 14 amino acids. Per germline, CDR1 MNHEY and CDR2 SVGAGI. Between the trimmed V and J ends, which lost 3 bases and 4 bases, there was a span of 13 bases. The CDR3 DNA reads TGTGCCAGCAGTTATATGGGGGGCCGTTACGAGCAGTACTTC. Protein sequence: CASSYMGGRYEQYF.

The gene calls are TRBV10-2 and TRBJ1-6, with D possibly matching TRBD1 (6 bases). V was trimmed by 5 bases and J by 8 bases, leaving 13 bases between them. The CDR3 covers 14 residues. From germline, CDR1 is WSHSY and CDR2 SAAADI. CDR3 DNA sequence: TGCGCCAGCAGTCTGGACAGAACCGATTCACCCCTCCACTTT. This encodes CASSLDRTDSPLHF.

The chain employs TRBV6-1 and TRBJ2-3; tentative D call: TRBD2 (5 bases). This CDR3 is built from 14 residues. The V end was cut by 6 bases, the J end by 4 bases, with 14 bases between. Germline CDR1 reads MNHNS; CDR2 reads SASEGT. This CDR3 is CASSPIGGADTQYF. The CDR3, as DNA: TGTGCCAGCAGCCCCATTGGAGGCGCAGATACGCAGTATTTT.

This rearrangement joins TRBV28 to TRBJ2-5, with 10 bases that match TRBD1. Germline values: CDR1 MDHEN, CDR2 SYDVKM. Trimming at V came to 7 bases and at J to 0 bases, leaving 5 bases not matched to a gene. This CDR3 contains 15 residues. DNA of the CDR3: TGTGCCAGCACCCCGGACAGGGGGGACCAAGAGACCCAGTACTTC. It specifies CASTPDRGDQETQYF.

The chain recombines TRBV7-9 with TRBJ2-1; 7 bases fit TRBD1. The CDR3 totals 14 residues. Germline assignment: CDR1 SEHNR and CDR2 FQNEAQ (reference sequence). The V and J ends lost 8 bases and 1 base, in that order; junction bases with no gene match: 5. The chain's CDR3 is CASEPGQSYNEQFF. CDR3 DNA sequence: TGTGCCAGCGAACCGGGACAGTCCTACAATGAGCAGTTCTTC. The full variable domain, its missing parts supplied by reference TRBV7-9 and TRBJ2-1, is DTGVSQNPRHKITKRGQNVTFRCDPISEHNRLYWYRQTLGQGPEFLTYFQNEAQLEKSRLLSDRFSAERPKGSFSTLEIQRTEQGDSAMYLCASEPGQSYNEQFFGPGTRLTVL.

The CDR3 is CASTPDSIYGYTF. Here the CDR3 DNA reads TGTGCCAGCACCCCTGACAGTATCTATGGCTACACCTTC. This chain links TRBV28 with TRBJ1-2, with TRBD1 as a possible D gene (5 bases). With 7 bases removed from V and 4 bases from J, the gap between germline ends came to 13 bases. Germline-derived CDR1 and CDR2 are MDHEN and SYDVKM. The CDR3 runs 13 residues.

The V call is TRBV28, the J call TRBJ2-2, with D perhaps matching TRBD1 (6 bases). V lost 8 bases and J 0 bases, leaving 13 bases between the germline ends. The CDR3 runs 15 residues. Germline V gene data show CDR1 as MDHEN and CDR2 as SYDVKM. Here the CDR3 reads CASGQGNSNTGELFF. The DNA of the CDR3 is TGTGCCAGCGGGCAGGGGAACTCGAACACCGGGGAGCTGTTTTTT. The whole variable domain, remainder taken from reference TRBV28 and TRBJ2-2, is DVKVTQSSRYLVKRTGEKVFLECVQDMDHENMFWYRQDPGLGLRLIYFSYDVKMKEKGDIPEGYSVSREKKERFSLILESASTNQTSMYLCASGQGNSNTGELFFGEGSRLTVL.

The rearrangement uses TRBV28 and TRBJ2-2, with 7 positions matching TRBD1. The CDR3 consists of 15 residues. Germline V lookup: CDR1 MDHEN, CDR2 SYDVKM. V was pared by 6 bases and J by 5 bases, with 9 bases of the junction left unmatched. The CDR3: CASRASRGPTGELFF. CDR3 sequence (DNA): TGTGCCAGCAGAGCTTCGAGGGGGCCAACCGGGGAGCTGTTTTTT.